This is a list of T cell receptor beta chains from one sample in a study of cytomegalovirus exposure and HLA in healthy donors. The method was immunoSEQ multiplex PCR; TCRdb's version includes in-frame clones alone and lacks a portion of them. Here the sample spans over 150,000 clones, 80% being singletons. The sequenced sample was PBMCs. All receptors come from a man aged 25 to 45 in good health and CMV-seropositive. The CDR3 runs from the conserved cysteine through the conserved F or W. Each record gives: CDR3 DNA, CDR3 protein, V gene, D gene, clone size, J gene. A D gene is named only where the DNA matches it firmly. The size field is filled for only some rows; it gives once, few, many or a size class.

TGCGCCAGCAGCGGGCAGGGGAGCGGAAACACCATATATTTT CASSGQGSGNTIYF TRBV5-1 . . TRBJ1-3
TGTGCCAGCCGGGGGAGGGGCGGGGAGCTGTTTTTT CASRGRGGELFF TRBV6-5 TRBD2 . TRBJ2-2
TGTGCCAGCACCCAGGGTAGCGGGAGCCCCTACAATGAGCAGTTCTTC CASTQGSGSPYNEQFF TRBV21-1 . . TRBJ2-1
TGCGCCAGCAGCCAAGTACGAGTGGGGACAGGGGGCAACACTGAAGCTTTCTTT CASSQVRVGTGGNTEAFF TRBV4-1 TRBD1 . TRBJ1-1
TGTGCCAGCAGTGCTCTAGCGGGAGTGTACGAGCAGTACTTC CASSALAGVYEQYF TRBV2 TRBD2 . TRBJ2-7
TGTGCCAGTACCGCGGGAGGGCCGGGACCTTTCTTCAGCTCCTACGAGCAGTACTTC CASTAGGPGPFFSSYEQYF TRBV19 TRBD2 . TRBJ2-7
TGTGCCAGCAGCCCAAGCGGCGGCGTCCAAGAGACCCAGTACTTC CASSPSGGVQETQYF TRBV7-6 . . TRBJ2-5
TGTGCCAGCAGCGCGAGACTGAGCACAGATACGCAGTATTTT CASSARLSTDTQYF TRBV9 . few TRBJ2-3
TGTTCCAGCAGCTTGGGGACTGCACCGAATCAGCCCCAGCATTTT CSSSLGTAPNQPQHF TRBV7-9 . once TRBJ1-5
TGTGCCAGCAGGGGGACAGGCCTATCACCCCTCCACTTT CASRGTGLSPLHF TRBV6-1 TRBD1 . TRBJ1-6
TGCGCCAGCAGTGAGTCTCAGGGGGTTGGGGCCTTGATGCAGTTCTTC CASSESQGVGALMQFF TRBV10-1 TRBD1 . TRBJ2-1
TGCGCCAGCAGCCCCCAGGGACTGGGCACTGAAGCTTTCTTT CASSPQGLGTEAFF TRBV5-1 . . TRBJ1-1
TGCAGCGTTGTAGCCCCCTTAGCGGGGGGGTTCTCCTACGAGCAGTACTTC CSVVAPLAGGFSYEQYF TRBV29-1 TRBD2 . TRBJ2-7
TGTGCCAGCAGCTCGCAAGAGACCCAGTACTTC CASSSQETQYF TRBV5-6 . . TRBJ2-5
TGTGCCAGCAGCTATCCAGGGATAGCCAAAAACATTCAGTACTTC CASSYPGIAKNIQYF TRBV5-4 . . TRBJ2-4
TGTGCCAGCAGGGGCCTCTACGAGCAGTACTTC CASRGLYEQYF TRBV6-5 . . TRBJ2-7
TGTGCCACCAGCAGAGATGAGGACAGAATCCGCGGCTACACCTTC CATSRDEDRIRGYTF TRBV15 . . TRBJ1-2
TGCGCCAGCAGCTTGTGGGCAGGTGCCTACGAGCAGTACTTC CASSLWAGAYEQYF TRBV5-1 . . TRBJ2-7
TGTGCCAGCAGCGTATCGGACAGGGGATATCACGAGCAGTACTTC CASSVSDRGYHEQYF TRBV9 TRBD1 . TRBJ2-7
TGTGCCAGCAGTTTCGGGAGTCAGCCCCAGCATTTT CASSFGSQPQHF TRBV28 . . TRBJ1-5
TGTGCCAGCAGCTTAGTCAGGGCCGGGGAGCTGTTTTTT CASSLVRAGELFF TRBV11-2 . . TRBJ2-2
TGTGCCACCAGCAGAGATGGGATAGCGGTGTTAGCTATGGAGCAGTACTTC CATSRDGIAVLAMEQYF TRBV15 . . TRBJ2-5
TGTGCCAGCAGCGGCAGACAGGGGGAGGTAGATGAGCAGTTCTTC CASSGRQGEVDEQFF TRBV7-9 TRBD1 . TRBJ2-1
TGTGCCAGCAGCGTAGCGGCACTAGCGGGACAAGAGACCCAGTACTTC CASSVAALAGQETQYF TRBV9 TRBD2 . TRBJ2-5
TGTGCCAGCAGTTACCCAGGGGTGAATCAGCCCCAGCATTTT CASSYPGVNQPQHF TRBV6-6 . . TRBJ1-5
TGCGCCAGCAGCTTGAGCAGGGGGCAAGGTACTGAAGCTTTCTTT CASSLSRGQGTEAFF TRBV5-1 TRBD1 . TRBJ1-1
TGTGCCTGGGCACAGGACCTTAGCTCCTACAATGAGCAGTTCTTC CAWAQDLSSYNEQFF TRBV30 . . TRBJ2-1
TGCAGCGTTGAGGGGACAACTGAAAAACTGTTTTTT CSVEGTTEKLFF TRBV29-1 . once TRBJ1-4
TGTGCCACCAGCAGAGAGCAGGGGCAATTGAACACTGAAGCTTTCTTT CATSREQGQLNTEAFF TRBV15 . . TRBJ1-1
TGCGCCAGCAGCCCGATGAATGGACAGGGATTGTTTGGCTACACCTTC CASSPMNGQGLFGYTF TRBV4-3 TRBD1 once TRBJ1-2
TGCGCCAGCAGCGTACAAATTCCGGGCCCCAGGGGCCATGAGCAGTTCTTC CASSVQIPGPRGHEQFF TRBV4-3 . . TRBJ2-1
TGTGCCAGCAGTGAATCGGGGCAGGGGGTGGAGACCCAGTACTTC CASSESGQGVETQYF TRBV2 TRBD1 . TRBJ2-5
TGTGCCAGCAGCCAAGCGGACAGGGCCCTTGGCTACACCTTC CASSQADRALGYTF TRBV14 TRBD1 once TRBJ1-2
TGTGCTAGTGGTTTGGATCGGGGGGGGACTAGCGTTCATGAGCAGTTCTTC CASGLDRGGTSVHEQFF TRBV12-5 TRBD2 . TRBJ2-1
TGCAGCGTTGAACAGGGTGCGGGGGAGACCCAGTACTTC CSVEQGAGETQYF TRBV29-1 . once TRBJ2-5
TGCGCCAGCAGCTCCGGGACAGGGGGCAGTGGCTACACCTTC CASSSGTGGSGYTF TRBV5-1 TRBD1 . TRBJ1-2
TGTGCCAGCAGCGTAGGGCCAGATACGCAGTATTTT CASSVGPDTQYF TRBV9 . . TRBJ2-3
TGTGCCAGCAGTCTAAGCTGGGGGGGGAGGTCCTACGAGCAGTACTTC CASSLSWGGRSYEQYF TRBV9 TRBD2 . TRBJ2-7
TGTGCCAGTAGTTTGGGACGGGAGAATCAGCCCCAGCATTTT CASSLGRENQPQHF TRBV19 . . TRBJ1-5
TGTGCCAGCTCACCGCGGGGACAGACTAATTCACCCCTCCACTTT CASSPRGQTNSPLHF TRBV18 TRBD1 . TRBJ1-6
TGTGCCAGCAGCTTACAGGGGTTTGAGCCCCAGCATTTT CASSLQGFEPQHF TRBV7-8 . few TRBJ1-5
TGCGCCAGCAAAGGACAGGTCAACAATGAGCAGTTCTTC CASKGQVNNEQFF TRBV5-1 TRBD1 . TRBJ2-1
TGTGCCAGCTCAGATTCGGGTGGAAACACCATATATTTT CASSDSGGNTIYF TRBV18 . . TRBJ1-3
TGTGCCAGCTCCACCGGGACAGGGAATGGCTACACCTTC CASSTGTGNGYTF TRBV6-5 TRBD1 . TRBJ1-2
TGTGCCAGCAGCTCACGACAGGGCTCAGCTAACTATGGCTACACCTTC CASSSRQGSANYGYTF TRBV7-9 TRBD1 . TRBJ1-2
TGCGCCAGCAGCGGAGGACGGGAGACGCACGAGCAGTACTTC CASSGGRETHEQYF TRBV5-1 . . TRBJ2-7